The 19 T cell receptor beta chains below were found in one sample sequenced in a study of identical twins. TCRdb itself ran the 5' RACE reads through MiXCR, one entry per CDR3 protein. Among 300,000 to 400,000 distinct CDR3 sequences listed, about 12% were seen once. These same data were also listed under a study on yellow fever vaccine responses in identical twins.

What was sequenced was CD8+ T cells sorted from blood. Every receptor here comes from a woman between 18 and 29 years old in good health.

The chain employs TRBV29-1 and TRBJ2-5; 9 bases align to TRBD2. This CDR3 spans 19 amino acids. Per the germline V gene, CDR1 is SQVTM and CDR2 is ANQGSEA. V shed 4 bases and J 5 bases; nucleotides not matched to a gene: 23. The CDR3 sequence: CSVVGRSGTSMWMGETQYF. The CDR3 bases are TGCAGCGTTGTAGGCCGTTCCGGGACTAGCATGTGGATGGGGGAGACCCAGTACTTC.

The chain joins TRBV5-6 to TRBJ2-2; D remains unclear. The CDR3 spans 16 residues. The V end lost 1 base, the J end lost 0 bases, and 10 bases lay between the germline ends. Germline loops: CDR1 SGHDT, CDR2 YYEEEE. The CDR3 DNA sequence: TGTGCCAGCAGCTTGAGGGCGACCGCGAACACCGGGGAGCTGTTTTTT. It encodes CASSLRATANTGELFF.

This clonotype was seen a few times. This chain connects TRBV24-1 to TRBJ2-3; 8 nucleotides align to TRBD2. This CDR3 has 15 amino acids. V shed 5 bases and J 1 base; nucleotides not matched to a gene: 4. Germline CDR1 is KGHDR and CDR2 is SFDVKD. CDR3 residues: CATSAAGVGTDTQYF. As DNA, the CDR3 is TGTGCCACCAGTGCAGCGGGAGTCGGCACAGATACGCAGTATTTT.

J is TRBJ2-1 and V is TRBV20-1; 10 bases are a match to TRBD2. The CDR3 extends over 13 amino acids. CDR1 and CDR2 from the germline V gene are DFQATT and SNEGSKA (reference sequence). The CDR3: CKSGTSDRDEQFF. CDR3 coding DNA: TGCAAGTCCGGGACTAGCGATCGCGATGAGCAGTTCTTC.

This clonotype was seen more than once but under ten times. The chain joins TRBV27 to TRBJ2-1, with no clear D. Between the trimmed V and J ends, which lost 3 bases and 7 bases, there was a span of 19 bases. Germline V CDR1 and CDR2: MNHEY, SMNVEV (reference sequence). The CDR3 spans 16 residues. CDR3 sequence (DNA): TGTGCCAGCAGTTTCAATAGGGCGTACTTAGGGAATGAGCAGTTCTTC. Translation gives CASSFNRAYLGNEQFF.

The CDR3 nucleotides are TGTGCCAGCGGGGTTTCGTACCGGGCCATCATCCAAGAGACCCAGTACTTC. Amino acid sequence: CASGVSYRAIIQETQYF. This chain links TRBV7-9 with TRBJ2-5; no definite D call. V was pared by 8 bases and J by 1 base, with 23 bases between. The CDR3 totals 17 residues. The V gene's germline CDR1 is SEHNR and CDR2 FQNEAQ (reference sequence).

This clonotype appeared once. This chain links TRBV11-3 with TRBJ1-1; D unclear. Per the germline V gene, CDR1 is SGHNT and CDR2 is YENEEA. The CDR3 runs to 15 residues. Trimming took 3 bases from V and 5 from J, leaving 16 bases between them. The CDR3 DNA reads as TGTGCCAGCAGCTTCGAGTATGGAGCGTATACTGAAGCTTTCTTT. Translated, it gives CASSFEYGAYTEAFF. Supplemented by reference TRBV11-3 and TRBJ1-1, the full variable domain reads EAGVVQSPRYKIIEKKQPVAFWCNPISGHNTLYWYLQNLGQGPELLIRYENEEAVDDSQLPKDRFSAERLKGVDSTLKIQPAELGDSAVYLCASSFEYGAYTEAFFGQGTRLTVV.

This clonotype was counted only a few times. V usage is TRBV24-1 and J usage is TRBJ2-1, with a possible D match to TRBD2 (6 bases). Germline lookup yields CDR1 KGHDR and CDR2 SFDVKD. V was cut by 0 bases and J by 3 bases, with 14 bases left in between. The CDR3 is made up of 17 amino acids. DNA for the CDR3: TGTGCCACCAGTGATTTGAACGACGGGAGTGGCTACAATGAGCAGTTCTTC. This encodes CATSDLNDGSGYNEQFF.

On this clonotype: The junction departs from the called germline gene at one end, perhaps through a read error. The V call is TRBV5-1, the J call TRBJ2-1; 10 bases are a match to TRBD1. This CDR3 comprises 16 residues. Germline V gene data show CDR1 as SGHRS and CDR2 as YFSETQ. The CDR3 protein is CASSLGTGVIYNEQSF. CDR3 coding DNA: TGCGCCAGCAGCCTCGGGACAGGGGTAATCTACAATGAGCAGTCCTTC.

The J gene is TRBJ2-2, the V gene TRBV4-1; possibly TRBD2 for D (6 bases). V was trimmed by 0 bases and J by 4 bases, leaving 18 bases between them. The CDR3 loop spans 18 amino acids. Germline V gene lookup returns CDR1 MGHRA and CDR2 YSYEKL. CDR3: CASSQDTPPWRATGELFF. CDR3 nucleotide sequence: TGCGCCAGCAGCCAAGACACACCCCCGTGGAGGGCCACCGGGGAGCTGTTTTTT.

The chain carries TRBV12-3 or TRBV12-4 and TRBJ1-1, with TRBD1 matching over 8 bases. This CDR3 comprises 16 residues. V shed 3 bases and J 4 bases; nucleotides not matched to a gene: 10. The CDR3, as DNA: TGTGCCAGCAGTTTCGGGACAGGCGACGGAAGCACTGAAGCTTTCTTT. It codes for CASSFGTGDGSTEAFF.

At least ten counts were recorded for this clonotype. The V call is TRBV7-3, the J call TRBJ2-1, with no clear D. V lost 2 bases and J lost 8, with 10 bases in between. CDR3 length equals 13 residues. Germline CDR1 is SGHTA and CDR2 is FQGTGA. The CDR3 DNA is TGTGCCAGCAGCTTAGGGGTTGGTGATGAGCAGTTCTTC. As protein: CASSLGVGDEQFF.

This clonotype was seen a few times. This chain uses TRBV20-1 with TRBJ1-2, with D possibly TRBD1 on 6 matching bases. V lost 1 base and J 2 bases, leaving 8 bases between the germline ends. Looked up from germline, CDR1 is DFQATT and CDR2 is SNEGSKA (reference sequence). The CDR3 is made up of 13 amino acids. DNA of the CDR3: TGCAGTGCTAGAGCTACAGGGAACTATGGCTACACCTTC. Residues: CSARATGNYGYTF.

The sample holds many counts of this clonotype. This chain uses TRBV7-9 with TRBJ2-3, with D possibly matching TRBD2 (5 bases). CDR3 size: 16 residues. Germline assignment: CDR1 SEHNR and CDR2 FQNEAQ (reference sequence). Trimming pared 4 bases from V and 2 bases from J, leaving 16 bases between. The CDR3 reads CASSSRTRDNTDTQYF. As DNA, the CDR3 is TGTGCCAGCAGCTCCAGAACTAGAGATAACACAGATACGCAGTATTTT.

This clonotype has a count of ten or more. The rearrangement uses TRBV3-1 and TRBJ2-1, with D perhaps matching TRBD2 (7 bases). The germline V gene has CDR1 LGHDT and CDR2 YNNKEL (reference sequence). Trimming shortened V by 2 bases and J by 8 bases, and 16 bases separated the two germline ends. The CDR3 is made up of 15 amino acids. The CDR3 spells CASSQTEGGPYEQFF. The CDR3 DNA is TGTGCCAGCAGCCAAACCGAGGGGGGGCCGTATGAGCAGTTCTTC.

This rearrangement joins TRBV6-2 or TRBV6-3 to TRBJ2-5; 13 positions agree with TRBD2. The ends lost 7 bases at V and 4 bases at J; junction bases unmatched: 6. CDR3 size: 15 residues. CDR1 and CDR2 from the germline V gene are MNHEY and SVGEGT. CDR3 protein: CASTPTSGGGETQYF. In nucleotides, the CDR3 is TGTGCCAGCACTCCCACTAGCGGGGGGGGAGAGACCCAGTACTTC.

This clonotype was observed a handful of times. CDR3 sequence: CASSSRGLSGANVLTF. The CDR3 nucleotides are TGTGCCAGCAGCTCCAGGGGCCTTTCTGGGGCCAACGTCCTGACTTTC. This rearrangement joins TRBV11-2 to TRBJ2-6; tentative D call: TRBD1 (6 bases). The V end was cut by 4 bases, the J end by 1 base, with 11 bases between. This CDR3 has 16 amino acids. Per germline, CDR1 SGHAT and CDR2 FQNNGV.

This clonotype has only a few counts. The chain recombines TRBV3-1 with TRBJ2-4; 8 positions match TRBD2. V dropped 3 bases and J dropped 2; count of bases not matched to a gene: 6. The CDR3 is 16 amino acids. Looked up from germline, CDR1 is LGHDT and CDR2 is YNNKEL (reference sequence). In DNA form, the CDR3 reads TGTGCCAGCAGCCACGGCGGGGGGACGTCCAAAAACATTCAGTACTTC. Its protein is CASSHGGGTSKNIQYF.

The CDR3 DNA is TGTGCCAGCAGGGAGACTAGCGGGAGAGTCAATGAGCAGTTCTTC. This translates into CASRETSGRVNEQFF. The chain carries TRBV12-3 or TRBV12-4 and TRBJ2-1, with TRBD2 matching 12 bases. The CDR3 runs to 15 residues. With 6 bases clipped from V and 6 bases from J, the junction kept 6 bases outside the gene matches.